A single sample gave rise to the 8 T cell receptor beta chains below, sequenced in a study of blood T cell repertoires in COVID-19. Data came from immunoSEQ multiplex PCR; TCRdb stores just in-frame clones and leaves some out. Found here are about 120,000 clones, roughly 79% of them singletons; the top ten hold 2% to 2.5%. The sequenced sample was peripheral blood. The source of these receptors is a man aged 65-85 years with acute or convalescent COVID-19.

The chain has TRBV19 and TRBJ2-7; tentatively, D is TRBD1 (6 bases). There are 18 residues in the CDR3. Trimming stripped 5 bases from V and 0 bases from J, with 23 bases between. Germline assignment: CDR1 LNHDA and CDR2 SQIVND (reference sequence). CDR3 nucleotide sequence: TGTGCCAGTAGTCCCACCGTGGGACACCCCTTTCGCTCCTACGAGCAGTACTTC. This translates into CASSPTVGHPFRSYEQYF. The full variable domain, completed using reference TRBV19 and TRBJ2-7, is DGGITQSPKYLFRKEGQNVTLSCEQNLNHDAMYWYRQDPGQGLRLIYYSQIVNDFQKGDIAEGYSVSREKKESFPLTVTSAQKNPTAFYLCASSPTVGHPFRSYEQYFGPGTRLTVT.

The genes are TRBV25-1 and TRBJ1-2; D is perhaps TRBD1 (5 bases). The germline CDR1 and CDR2 sequences are MGHDK and SYGVNS. The length of the CDR3 is 13 residues. With 3 bases removed from V and 8 bases from J, the gap between germline ends came to 13 bases. The CDR3, as DNA: TGTGCCAGCAGTGATTGGGGGGAGGGCGGCTACACCTTC. Its protein is CASSDWGEGGYTF.

The V call is TRBV11-2, the J call TRBJ2-5, with D perhaps matching TRBD2 (5 bases). The CDR3 is made up of 15 amino acids. Germline V gives CDR1 SGHAT, CDR2 FQNNGV. V was clipped by 4 bases and J by 5 bases, with 17 bases between them. Here the CDR3 reads CASSSMSGGEETQYF. CDR3 coding DNA: TGTGCCAGCAGCTCCATGTCAGGAGGAGAGGAGACCCAGTACTTC.

The chain recombines TRBV6-1 with TRBJ1-2; D call uncertain. V was pared by 3 bases and J by 0 bases, with 8 bases between. The length of the CDR3 is 14 residues. Germline CDR1 and CDR2: MNHNS and SASEGT. As DNA, the CDR3 is TGTGCCAGCAGTGATCGGACTACTAACTATGGCTACACCTTC. Amino acid sequence: CASSDRTTNYGYTF.

There are a few counts of this clone. The chain recombines TRBV4-3 with TRBJ1-1, with D perhaps matching TRBD1 (5 bases). Trimming shortened V by 2 bases and J by 1 base, and 14 bases separated the two germline ends. The CDR3 length is 16 residues. Germline CDR1 and CDR2: LGHNA and YSLEER. The CDR3: CASSQRKMTENTEAFF. In DNA, the CDR3 is TGCGCCAGCAGCCAAAGAAAAATGACAGAGAACACTGAAGCTTTCTTT.

There are a few counts of this clone. The rearrangement uses TRBV5-1 and TRBJ2-1, with TRBD2 matching 14 bases. In germline, CDR1 is SGHRS, CDR2 YFSETQ. This CDR3 is 15 amino acids long. Trimming took 3 bases from V and 9 from J; bases not matched to a gene: 5. In DNA, the CDR3 is TGCGCCAGCAGCTCCGGACTAGCGGGGGGTAGTGAGCAGTTCTTC. Protein: CASSSGLAGGSEQFF.

This clone was recorded a few times. DNA for the CDR3: TGTGCCAGCACAGGGACTAGCGGAAGCACAGATACGCAGTATTTT. Amino acids: CASTGTSGSTDTQYF. The V and J genes are TRBV2 and TRBJ2-3, with 11 nucleotides matching TRBD2. With 7 bases clipped from V and 0 bases from J, the junction kept 3 bases outside the gene matches. The CDR3 consists of 15 residues. CDR1 is SNHLY and CDR2 is FYNNEI in the germline V gene.

The chain is built from TRBV6-5 and TRBJ1-1, with D uncertain. V dropped 8 bases and J dropped 1 base, with 17 bases sitting between them. The CDR3 totals 15 residues. Germline CDR1 MNHEY, CDR2 SVGAGI. CDR3 region: CASGGAAGGNTEAFF. The CDR3 nucleotides are TGTGCCAGCGGCGGAGCGGCTGGCGGGAACACTGAAGCTTTCTTT.